The clone carrying this TCR beta chain was detected many times. The data stem from a study of neurological immune-mediated disorders. Unsorted libraries used 2 million PBMCs kept at -80 degrees C. TCRdb itself ran the 5' RACE reads through MiXCR, one entry per CDR3 protein. There are 65,000 to 70,000 distinct CDR3 sequences in the sample; under 5% occur only once, and roughly 2.6% lies in the top ten. The CDR3 spans 13 residues. Looked up from germline, CDR1 is SGHRS and CDR2 is YFSETQ. Trimming removed 1 base from V and 4 bases from J, with 5 bases in between. The sequencing sample was made of PBMCs. The rearrangement joins TRBV5-1 to TRBJ2-2, with a tentative D call TRBD1 (5 bases). The source of this sequence is a man aged 45-65 years with multiple sclerosis. As DNA, the CDR3 is TGCGCCAGCAGCTTGCAGGGCACCGGGGAGCTGTTTTTT. Translation gives CASSLQGTGELFF.